The T cell receptor (beta chain) described here comes from a study of shared clonotypes between healthy human individuals. The repertoire was sequenced with immunoSEQ multiplex PCR; TCRdb's copy has only in-frame clones and lacks some. The repertoire consists of over 850,000 clones, with 78% occurring once and the leading ten covering 0.55% to 0.7%. Ten or more counts support this clone. CDR1 and CDR2 (germline): SGHRS, YFSETQ. The junction had 8 bases not matched to a gene; V was cut back by 1 base and J by 0 bases. The CDR3 length is 18 residues. What was sequenced was memory CD4+ T cells from PBMCs. Subset reported: CD45RA-negative fraction. This sequence was found in a young man in good health. Some clones in this sample may be carry-over from other donors' samples. The chain joins TRBV5-1 to TRBJ2-2; TRBD1 matches at 8 bases. The chain's CDR3 is CASSLRGQALANTGELFF. The CDR3, as DNA: TGCGCCAGCAGCTTGAGGGGACAGGCCCTGGCGAACACCGGGGAGCTGTTTTTT.